One T cell receptor (beta chain) is described in this entry. The data originate from a study of blood T cell repertoires in COVID-19. Study background: Samples representing acute and convalescent COVID-19 were sourced from the United States, Italy and Spain. The cDNA or gDNA used as material had been derived from T cells, B-cell-depleted T cells, or PBMCs.

Trimming stripped 0 bases from V and 3 bases from J, with 12 bases between. The germline V gene has CDR1 MNHNY and CDR2 SVGAGI (reference sequence). The CDR3 has 15 residues. Study processing details: Reference gene primer amplification yielded estimated nucleated cell counts. Using immunoSEQ multiplex PCR, the repertoire was profiled, and TCRdb retains in-frame clones only, with some absent. That table is the source of V, J and clone size, and D and trimming were worked out from the DNA. The table records around 280,000 clones, more than 75% of them present only once. The clonotype was recovered from a woman aged 30 to 39 who had recovered from COVID-19. The chain recombines TRBV6-6 with TRBJ2-7; D not resolved. Sequencing input: peripheral blood. CDR3 region: CASSYSRPPLYEQYF. DNA for the CDR3: TGTGCCAGCAGTTACTCTCGTCCCCCTCTCTACGAGCAGTACTTC.